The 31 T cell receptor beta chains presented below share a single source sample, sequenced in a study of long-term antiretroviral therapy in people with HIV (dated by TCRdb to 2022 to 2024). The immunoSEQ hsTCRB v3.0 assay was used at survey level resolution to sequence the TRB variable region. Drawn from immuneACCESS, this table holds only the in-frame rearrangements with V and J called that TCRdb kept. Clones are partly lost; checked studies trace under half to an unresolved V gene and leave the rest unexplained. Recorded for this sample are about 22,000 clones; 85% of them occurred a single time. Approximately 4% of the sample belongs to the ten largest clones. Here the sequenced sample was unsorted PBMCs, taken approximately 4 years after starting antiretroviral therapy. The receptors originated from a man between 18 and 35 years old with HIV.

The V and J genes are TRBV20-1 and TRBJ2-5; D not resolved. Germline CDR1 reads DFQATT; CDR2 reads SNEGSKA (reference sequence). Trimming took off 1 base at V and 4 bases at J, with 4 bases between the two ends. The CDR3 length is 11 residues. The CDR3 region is CSARGTETQYF. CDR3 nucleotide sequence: TGCAGTGCTAGAGGGACAGAGACCCAGTACTTC.

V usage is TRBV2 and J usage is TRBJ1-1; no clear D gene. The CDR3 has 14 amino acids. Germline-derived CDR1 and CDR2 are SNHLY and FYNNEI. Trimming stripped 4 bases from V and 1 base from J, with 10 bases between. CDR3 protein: CASSAPVQNTEAFF. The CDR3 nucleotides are TGTGCCAGCAGTGCCCCGGTGCAGAACACTGAAGCTTTCTTT.

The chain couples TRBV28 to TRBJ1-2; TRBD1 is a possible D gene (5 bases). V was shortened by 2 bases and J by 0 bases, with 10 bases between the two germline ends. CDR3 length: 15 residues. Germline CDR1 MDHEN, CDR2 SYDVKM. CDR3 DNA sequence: TGTGCCAGCAGTTTACCGGACAACTCTAACTATGGCTACACCTTC. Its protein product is CASSLPDNSNYGYTF.

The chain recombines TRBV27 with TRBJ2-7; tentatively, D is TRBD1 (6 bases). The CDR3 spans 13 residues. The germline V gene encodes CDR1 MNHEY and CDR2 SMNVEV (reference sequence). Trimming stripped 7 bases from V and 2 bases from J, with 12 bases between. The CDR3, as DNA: TGTGCCAGCAACCCGGACAGTCCCTACGAGCAGTACGTC. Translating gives CASNPDSPYEQYV.

The CDR3 coding sequence is TGTGCCTGGAGTCGGGCAGGACTTCACGAGCAGTACTTC. It specifies CAWSRAGLHEQYF. This chain connects TRBV30 to TRBJ2-7; possible D gene TRBD2, 5 bases. With 2 bases removed from V and 5 bases from J, the gap between germline ends came to 13 bases. CDR3 length: 13 amino acids. Germline CDR1 reads GTSNPN; CDR2 reads SVGIG (reference sequence).

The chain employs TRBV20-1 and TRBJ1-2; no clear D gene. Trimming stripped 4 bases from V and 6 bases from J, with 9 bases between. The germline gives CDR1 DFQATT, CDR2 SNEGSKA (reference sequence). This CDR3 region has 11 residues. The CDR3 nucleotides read TGCAGTGCTATTCAGACGGATGGCTACACCTTC. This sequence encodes CSAIQTDGYTF.

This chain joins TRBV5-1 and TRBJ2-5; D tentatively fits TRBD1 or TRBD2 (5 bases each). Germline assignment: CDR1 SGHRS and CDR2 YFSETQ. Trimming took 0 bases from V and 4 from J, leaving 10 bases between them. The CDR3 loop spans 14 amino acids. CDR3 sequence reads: CASSLDFGGETQYF. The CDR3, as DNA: TGCGCCAGCAGCTTGGATTTTGGGGGAGAGACCCAGTACTTC.

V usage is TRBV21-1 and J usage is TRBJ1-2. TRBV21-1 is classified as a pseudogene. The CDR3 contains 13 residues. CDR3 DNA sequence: TGTGCCAGCAGCGAGGGCTCTAGCTATGGCTACACCTTC. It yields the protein CASSEGSSYGYTF.

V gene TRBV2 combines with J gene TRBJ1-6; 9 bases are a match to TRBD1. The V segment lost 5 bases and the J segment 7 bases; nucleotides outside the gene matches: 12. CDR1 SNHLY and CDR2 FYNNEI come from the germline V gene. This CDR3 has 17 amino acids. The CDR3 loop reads CASSRNRGHNSNSPLHF. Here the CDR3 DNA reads TGTGCCAGCAGTCGTAACAGGGGGCACAACTCAAATTCACCCCTCCACTTT.

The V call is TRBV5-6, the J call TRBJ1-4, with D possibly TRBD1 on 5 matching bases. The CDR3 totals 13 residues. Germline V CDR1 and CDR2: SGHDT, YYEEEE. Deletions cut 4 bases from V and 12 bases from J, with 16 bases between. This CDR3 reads CASSPWFGGELFF. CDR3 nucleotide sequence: TGTGCCAGCAGCCCCTGGTTCGGGGGAGAACTGTTTTTT.

CDR3 in DNA: TGTGCCAGCAGTGAAGACAGGGGGTATCGAGATACGCAGTATTTT. This encodes CASSEDRGYRDTQYF. The chain links TRBV6-1 to TRBJ2-3; 8 bases agree with TRBD1. The CDR3 totals 15 residues. CDR1 MNHNS and CDR2 SASEGT come from the germline V gene. The trim removed 1 base at V and 5 bases at J, leaving 5 bases unmatched.

The CDR3 DNA reads TGTGCCAGCAGCCGGGCCCCCGGGGAGCTGTTTTTT. It specifies CASSRAPGELFF. The genes are TRBV7-3 and TRBJ2-2; D unclear. Deletions cut 5 bases from V and 6 bases from J, with 7 bases between. Per the germline V gene, CDR1 is SGHTA and CDR2 is FQGTGA. The CDR3 covers 12 residues.

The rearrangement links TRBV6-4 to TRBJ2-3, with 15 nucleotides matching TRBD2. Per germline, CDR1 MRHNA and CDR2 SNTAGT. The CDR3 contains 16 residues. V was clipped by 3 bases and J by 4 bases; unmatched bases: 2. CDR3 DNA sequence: TGTGCCAGCAGTGAAGGACTAGCGGGGGGGCCAGATACGCAGTATTTT. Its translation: CASSEGLAGGPDTQYF.

The chain's CDR3 is CAISEEASGADTQYF. As DNA, the CDR3 is TGTGCCATCAGTGAAGAGGCTAGCGGGGCTGATACGCAGTATTTT. V usage is TRBV10-3 and J usage is TRBJ2-3; 9 nucleotides match TRBD2. CDR1 and CDR2 from the germline V gene are ENHRY and SYGVKD. V dropped 3 bases and J dropped 6; count of bases not matched to a gene: 7. The CDR3 has 15 residues.

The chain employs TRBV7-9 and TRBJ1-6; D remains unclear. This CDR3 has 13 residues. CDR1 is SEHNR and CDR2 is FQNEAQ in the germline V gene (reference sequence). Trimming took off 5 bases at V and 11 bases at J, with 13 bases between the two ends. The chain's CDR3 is CASSIGPGTPLHF. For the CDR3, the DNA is TGTGCCAGCAGCATCGGACCTGGGACACCCCTCCACTTT.

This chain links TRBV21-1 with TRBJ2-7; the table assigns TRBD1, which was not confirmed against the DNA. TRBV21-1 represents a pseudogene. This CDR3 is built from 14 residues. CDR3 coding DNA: TGTGCCAGCAGCCAACAAAAGACAGGGGTCCGAAAGTACGTC. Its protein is CASSQQKTGVRKYV.

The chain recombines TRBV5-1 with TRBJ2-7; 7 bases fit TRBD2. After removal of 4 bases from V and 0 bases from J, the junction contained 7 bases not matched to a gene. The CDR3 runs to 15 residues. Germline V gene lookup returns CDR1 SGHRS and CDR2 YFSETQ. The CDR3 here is CASSRLADLSYEQYF. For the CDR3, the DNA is TGCGCCAGCAGCCGGCTAGCGGACCTCTCCTACGAGCAGTACTTC.

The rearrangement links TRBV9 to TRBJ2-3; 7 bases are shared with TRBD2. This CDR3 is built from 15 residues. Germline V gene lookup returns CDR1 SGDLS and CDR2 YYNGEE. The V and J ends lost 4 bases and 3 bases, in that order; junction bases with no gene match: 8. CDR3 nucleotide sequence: TGTGCCAGCAGCTATGGGACTACGGGGACAGATACGCAGTATTTT. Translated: CASSYGTTGTDTQYF.

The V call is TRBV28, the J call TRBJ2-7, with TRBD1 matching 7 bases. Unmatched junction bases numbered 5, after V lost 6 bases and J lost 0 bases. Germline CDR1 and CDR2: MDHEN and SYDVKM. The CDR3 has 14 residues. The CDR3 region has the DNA TGTGCCAGCAGGCGACAGGGCCTCTCCTACGAGCAGTACGTC. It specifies CASRRQGLSYEQYV.

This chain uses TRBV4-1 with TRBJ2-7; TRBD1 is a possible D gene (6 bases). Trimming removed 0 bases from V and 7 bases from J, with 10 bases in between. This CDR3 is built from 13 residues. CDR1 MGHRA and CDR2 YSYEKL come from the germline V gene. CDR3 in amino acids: CASSQEGAGEQYF. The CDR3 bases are TGCGCCAGCAGCCAAGAGGGGGCAGGGGAGCAGTACTTC.

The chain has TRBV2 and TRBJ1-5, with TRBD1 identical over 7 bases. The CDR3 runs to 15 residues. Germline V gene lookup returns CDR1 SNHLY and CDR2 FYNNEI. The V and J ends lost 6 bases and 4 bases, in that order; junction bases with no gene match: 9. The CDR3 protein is CASRPEQGINQPQHF. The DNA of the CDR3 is TGTGCCAGCAGGCCAGAACAGGGGATTAATCAGCCCCAGCATTTT.

This CDR3 is CASSEPVSSYNSPLHF. The CDR3 DNA is TGCGCCAGCAGTGAGCCGGTGAGCTCCTATAATTCACCCCTCCACTTT. The rearrangement links TRBV10-2 to TRBJ1-6; D unresolved. The germline V and J ends were trimmed by 2 bases and 0 bases, with 8 bases remaining between them. The germline V gene encodes CDR1 WSHSY and CDR2 SAAADI. The CDR3 runs 16 residues.

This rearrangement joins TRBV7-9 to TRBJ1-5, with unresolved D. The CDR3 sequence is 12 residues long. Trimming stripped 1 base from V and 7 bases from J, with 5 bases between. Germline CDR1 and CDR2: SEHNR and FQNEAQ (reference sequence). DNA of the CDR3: TGTGCCAGCAGCTTAGGGAGCCAGCCCCAGCATTTT. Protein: CASSLGSQPQHF.

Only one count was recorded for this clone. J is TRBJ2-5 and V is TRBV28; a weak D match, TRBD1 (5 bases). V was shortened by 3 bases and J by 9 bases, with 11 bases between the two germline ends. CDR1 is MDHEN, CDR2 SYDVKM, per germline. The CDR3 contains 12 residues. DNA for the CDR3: TGTGCCAGCAGTTTCGTCAGGGTGGCCCAGTACTTC. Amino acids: CASSFVRVAQYF.

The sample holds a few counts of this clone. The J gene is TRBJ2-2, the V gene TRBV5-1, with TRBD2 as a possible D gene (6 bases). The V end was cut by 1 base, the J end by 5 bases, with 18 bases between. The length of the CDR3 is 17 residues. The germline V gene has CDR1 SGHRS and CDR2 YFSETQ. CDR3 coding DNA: TGCGCCAGCAGCTTGCAGGTTGTCGGACTATCGACCGGGGAGCTGTTTTTT. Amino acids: CASSLQVVGLSTGELFF.

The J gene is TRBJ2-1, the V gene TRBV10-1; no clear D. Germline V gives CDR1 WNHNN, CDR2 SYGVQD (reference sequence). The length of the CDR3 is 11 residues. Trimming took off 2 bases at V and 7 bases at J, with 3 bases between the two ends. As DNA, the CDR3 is TGCGCCAGCAGTGAGGGAAATGAGCAGTTCTTC. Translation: CASSEGNEQFF.

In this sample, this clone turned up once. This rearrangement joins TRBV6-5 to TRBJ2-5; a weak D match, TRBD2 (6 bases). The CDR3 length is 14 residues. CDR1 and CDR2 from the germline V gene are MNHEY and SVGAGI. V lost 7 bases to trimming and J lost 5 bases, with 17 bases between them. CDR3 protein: CASNRDGRGETQYF. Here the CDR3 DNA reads TGTGCCAGCAACCGGGACGGGAGAGGGGAGACCCAGTACTTC.

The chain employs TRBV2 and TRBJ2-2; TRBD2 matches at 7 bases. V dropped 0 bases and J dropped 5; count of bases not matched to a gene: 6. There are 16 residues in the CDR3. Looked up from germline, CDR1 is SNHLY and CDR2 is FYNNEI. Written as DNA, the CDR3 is TGTGCCAGCAGTGAAGCATCACCCGGGGGGACCGGGGAGCTGTTTTTT. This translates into CASSEASPGGTGELFF.

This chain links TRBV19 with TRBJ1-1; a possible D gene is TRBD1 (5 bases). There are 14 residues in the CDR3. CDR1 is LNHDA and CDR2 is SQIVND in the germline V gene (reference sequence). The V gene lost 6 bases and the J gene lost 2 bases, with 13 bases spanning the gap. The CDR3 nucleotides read TGTGCCAGTAGGTACGTGGGGCTTAACACTGAAGCTTTCTTT. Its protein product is CASRYVGLNTEAFF.

The CDR3 coding sequence is TGTGCCACCAGCAGAGCCCCCCCAGGGGGGTATCAGCCCCAGCATTTT. It encodes CATSRAPPGGYQPQHF. The chain has TRBV15 and TRBJ1-5, with TRBD1 matching 7 bases. Germline values: CDR1 LNHNV, CDR2 YYDKDF (reference sequence). The CDR3 has 16 amino acids. With V trimmed by 1 base and J by 5 bases, 8 bases remained unmatched.

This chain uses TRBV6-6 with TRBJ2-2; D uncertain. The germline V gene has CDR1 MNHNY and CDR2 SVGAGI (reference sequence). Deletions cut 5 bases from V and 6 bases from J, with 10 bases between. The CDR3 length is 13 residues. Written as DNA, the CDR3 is TGTGCCAGCAGTCCTAAAGGGTCCGGGGAGCTGTTTTTT. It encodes CASSPKGSGELFF.